This T cell receptor beta chain was obtained from a study of T cell responses to AZD1222 COVID-19 vaccine. Study results and limitations: A rise in Spike-specific TCR breadth and depth followed two AZD1222 doses. Donors were largely white British and mainly female; clonal diversity was possibly underestimated.

V gave up 3 bases and J gave up 5 bases, with 17 bases separating them. Germline CDR1 and CDR2: DFQATT and SNEGSKA (reference sequence). The CDR3 covers 14 residues. For this clone: Its antigen is not identified.

TCRdb keeps only in-frame clones here, not all; method: immunoSEQ multiplex PCR. The table has about 120,000 clones, about 92% seen once; the top ten hold 5%. The analysis combined second doses at about 4 or about 12 weeks. This specimen consisted of peripheral blood, obtained 28 days after the second AZD1222 dose. V and J are TRBV20-1 and TRBJ2-7; TRBD1 might be the D (5 bases). The receptor was derived from an adult who received the AZD1222 COVID-19 vaccine. CDR3: CSASRQGSVDEQYF. In nucleotides, the CDR3 is TGCAGTGCTAGTCGGCAGGGAAGTGTGGACGAGCAGTACTTC.